Given below is one T cell receptor (beta chain) in context. The sample originates from a study of CD8 T cells in Susac syndrome. Random-hexamer reverse transcription was applied to about 0.45 to 1 ug RNA. From the immunoSEQ multiplex PCR reads, TCRdb called clonotypes with MiXCR, one entry per CDR3 protein. In the table there are about 83,000 distinct CDR3 sequences, approximately 95% of which are singletons. This receptor was taken from a human donor with Susac syndrome. Sample: CD8+ T cells from PBMCs.

The CDR3 DNA reads TGTGCCAGCAGCGCGGACGGCTCCTACGAGCAGTACTTC. The encoded protein is CASSADGSYEQYF. The genes are TRBV6-4 and TRBJ2-7, with D hard to call. This CDR3 has 13 amino acids. Trimming shortened V by 6 bases and J by 0 bases, and 9 bases separated the two germline ends. Germline V gives CDR1 MRHNA, CDR2 SNTAGT.